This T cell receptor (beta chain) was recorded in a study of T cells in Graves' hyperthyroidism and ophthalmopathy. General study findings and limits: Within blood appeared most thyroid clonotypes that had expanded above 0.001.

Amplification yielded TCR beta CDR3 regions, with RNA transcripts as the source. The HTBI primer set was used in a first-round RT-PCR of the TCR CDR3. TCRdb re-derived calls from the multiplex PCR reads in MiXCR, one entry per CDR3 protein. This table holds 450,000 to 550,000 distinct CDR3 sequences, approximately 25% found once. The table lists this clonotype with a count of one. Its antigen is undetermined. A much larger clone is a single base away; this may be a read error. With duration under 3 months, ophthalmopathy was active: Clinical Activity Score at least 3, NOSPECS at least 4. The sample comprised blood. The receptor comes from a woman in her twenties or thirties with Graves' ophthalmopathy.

The CDR3 nucleotides read TGCGCCAGCAGCGGGACCGGCATCAATGAAGCTTTCTTT. Protein sequence: CASSGTGINEAFF. V is TRBV5-1 and J is TRBJ1-1; a weak D match, TRBD1 (5 bases). Germline V lookup: CDR1 SGHRS, CDR2 YFSETQ. The germline V and J ends were trimmed by 4 bases and 7 bases, with 14 bases remaining between them. The CDR3 has 13 amino acids.